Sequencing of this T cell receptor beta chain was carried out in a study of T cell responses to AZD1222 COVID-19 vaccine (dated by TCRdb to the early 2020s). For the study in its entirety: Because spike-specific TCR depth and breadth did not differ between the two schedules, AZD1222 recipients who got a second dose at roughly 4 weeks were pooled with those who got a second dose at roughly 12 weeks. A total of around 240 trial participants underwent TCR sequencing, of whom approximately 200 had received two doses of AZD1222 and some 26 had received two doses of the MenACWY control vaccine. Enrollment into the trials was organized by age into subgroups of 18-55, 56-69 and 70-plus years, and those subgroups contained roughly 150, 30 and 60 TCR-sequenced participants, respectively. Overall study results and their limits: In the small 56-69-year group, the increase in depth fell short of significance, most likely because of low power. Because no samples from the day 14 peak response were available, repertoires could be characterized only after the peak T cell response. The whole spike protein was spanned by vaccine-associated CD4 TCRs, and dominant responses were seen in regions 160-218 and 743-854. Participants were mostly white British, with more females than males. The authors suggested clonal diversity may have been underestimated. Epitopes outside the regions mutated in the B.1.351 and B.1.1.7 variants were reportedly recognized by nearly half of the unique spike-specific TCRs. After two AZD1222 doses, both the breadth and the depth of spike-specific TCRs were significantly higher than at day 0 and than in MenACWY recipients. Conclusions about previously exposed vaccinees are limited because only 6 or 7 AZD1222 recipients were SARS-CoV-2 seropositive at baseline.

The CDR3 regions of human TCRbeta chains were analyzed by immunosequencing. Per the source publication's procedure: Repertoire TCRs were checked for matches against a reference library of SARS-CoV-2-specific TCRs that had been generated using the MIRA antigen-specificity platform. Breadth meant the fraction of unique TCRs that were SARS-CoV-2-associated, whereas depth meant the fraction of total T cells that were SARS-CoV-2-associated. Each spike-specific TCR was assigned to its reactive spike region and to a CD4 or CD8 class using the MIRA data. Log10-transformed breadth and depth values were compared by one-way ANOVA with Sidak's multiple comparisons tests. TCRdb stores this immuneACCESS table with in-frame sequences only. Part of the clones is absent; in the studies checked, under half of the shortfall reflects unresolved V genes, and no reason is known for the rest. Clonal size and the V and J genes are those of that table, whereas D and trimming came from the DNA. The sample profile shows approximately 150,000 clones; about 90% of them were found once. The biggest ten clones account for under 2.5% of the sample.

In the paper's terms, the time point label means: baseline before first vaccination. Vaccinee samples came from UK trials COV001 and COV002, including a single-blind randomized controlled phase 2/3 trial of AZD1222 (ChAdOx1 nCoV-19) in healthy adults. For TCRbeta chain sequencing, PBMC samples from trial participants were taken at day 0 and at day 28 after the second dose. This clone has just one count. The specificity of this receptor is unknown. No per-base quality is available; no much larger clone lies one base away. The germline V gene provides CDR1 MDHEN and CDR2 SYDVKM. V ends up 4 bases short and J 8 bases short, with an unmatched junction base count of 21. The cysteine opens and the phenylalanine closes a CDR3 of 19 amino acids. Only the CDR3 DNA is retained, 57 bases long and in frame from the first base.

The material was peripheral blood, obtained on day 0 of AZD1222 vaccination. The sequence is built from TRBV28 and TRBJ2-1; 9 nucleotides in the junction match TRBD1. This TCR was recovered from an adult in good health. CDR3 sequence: CASSSPSGTGRSITDEQFF. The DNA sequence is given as TGTGCCAGCAGTTCCCCGAGTGGGACAGGGCGTTCAATTACCGATGAGCAGTTCTTC. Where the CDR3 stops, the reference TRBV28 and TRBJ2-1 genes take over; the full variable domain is DVKVTQSSRYLVKRTGEKVFLECVQDMDHENMFWYRQDPGLGLRLIYFSYDVKMKEKGDIPEGYSVSREKKERFSLILESASTNQTSMYLCASSSPSGTGRSITDEQFFGPGTRLTVL.